This is a list of T cell receptor beta chains from one sample in a study of control samples from healthy donors and cancer patients. The repertoire was sequenced with immunoSEQ multiplex PCR; TCRdb's copy has only in-frame clones and lacks some. The sample consists of about 100,000 clones, about 90% of them appearing once. Sequencing was done on a sample of blood. The receptors were sampled from a woman in her fifties or sixties in good health. CDR3s include the opening cysteine and the closing phenylalanine or tryptophan. A D gene is named only where the DNA matches it firmly. Size tells how often a clone was seen (once, few, many) or the class of an expanded clone, and some rows leave it out.

D gene: -; clone size: -; V gene: TRBV29-1; J gene: TRBJ1-2; CDR3 protein: CSVEKAGGGYTF; CDR3 DNA: TGCAGCGTAGAAAAAGCGGGGGGAGGCTACACCTTC
D gene: -; clone size: -; V gene: TRBV6-5; J gene: TRBJ2-7; CDR3 protein: CASSRTKTYEQYF; CDR3 DNA: TGTGCCAGCAGTCGGACAAAAACCTACGAGCAGTACTTC
D gene: -; clone size: -; V gene: TRBV6-2/TRBV6-3; J gene: TRBJ2-1; CDR3 protein: CASSYSRTSAEEQFF; CDR3 DNA: TGTGCCAGCAGTTACTCGAGGACGTCCGCAGAGGAGCAGTTCTTC
D gene: -; clone size: -; V gene: TRBV27; J gene: TRBJ2-1; CDR3 protein: CASSSDWEGTRFDNEQFF; CDR3 DNA: TGTGCCAGCAGTTCAGACTGGGAAGGGACAAGGTTCGACAATGAGCAGTTCTTC
D gene: -; clone size: -; V gene: TRBV7-2; J gene: TRBJ2-4; CDR3 protein: CASKLVLGGGAKNIQYF; CDR3 DNA: TGTGCCAGCAAGCTGGTTTTGGGCGGGGGCGCCAAAAACATTCAGTACTTC
D gene: -; clone size: -; V gene: TRBV30; J gene: TRBJ1-2; CDR3 protein: CAWSEGSYTF; CDR3 DNA: TGTGCCTGGAGTGAAGGGTCCTACACCTTC
D gene: -; clone size: many; V gene: TRBV11-2; J gene: TRBJ2-1; CDR3 protein: CASSFQGGSPSNEQFF; CDR3 DNA: TGTGCCAGCAGCTTCCAAGGGGGGTCACCCTCGAATGAGCAGTTCTTC
D gene: TRBD2; clone size: -; V gene: TRBV27; J gene: TRBJ2-2; CDR3 protein: CAISGTNTGELFF; CDR3 DNA: TGTGCCATCAGCGGGACTAACACCGGGGAGCTGTTTTTT
D gene: TRBD1; clone size: -; V gene: TRBV7-6; J gene: TRBJ1-4; CDR3 protein: CASSQTGFEEKLFF; CDR3 DNA: TGTGCCAGCAGCCAGACAGGGTTCGAAGAAAAACTGTTTTTT
D gene: TRBD1; clone size: once; V gene: TRBV23-1; J gene: TRBJ2-5; CDR3 protein: CASSHPGQEEETQYF; CDR3 DNA: TGCGCCAGCAGTCACCCGGGACAGGAGGAGGAGACCCAGTACTTC
D gene: -; clone size: -; V gene: TRBV2; J gene: TRBJ1-2; CDR3 protein: CASITGPTWGGYTF; CDR3 DNA: TGTGCCAGCATCACAGGGCCCACGTGGGGCGGCTACACCTTC
D gene: -; clone size: -; V gene: TRBV7-9; J gene: TRBJ2-5; CDR3 protein: CASSSPVETQYF; CDR3 DNA: TGTGCCAGCAGCTCCCCTGTAGAGACCCAGTACTTC
D gene: -; clone size: -; V gene: TRBV3-1/TRBV3-2; J gene: TRBJ2-7; CDR3 protein: CASSQVNRPGYEQYF; CDR3 DNA: TGTGCCAGCAGCCAAGTGAACAGGCCCGGCTACGAGCAGTACTTC
D gene: -; clone size: -; V gene: TRBV5-8; J gene: TRBJ2-5; CDR3 protein: CASSFPSRGGETQYF; CDR3 DNA: TGTGCCAGCAGCTTTCCCTCCAGGGGAGGAGAGACCCAGTACTTC
D gene: -; clone size: -; V gene: TRBV30; J gene: TRBJ1-1; CDR3 protein: CAWSGTGAGAFF; CDR3 DNA: TGTGCCTGGAGTGGAACGGGAGCTGGAGCTTTCTTT
D gene: -; clone size: -; V gene: TRBV29-1; J gene: TRBJ2-4; CDR3 protein: CSAPAGANIQYF; CDR3 DNA: TGCAGCGCCCCGGCGGGGGCAAACATTCAGTACTTC
D gene: TRBD2; clone size: -; V gene: TRBV7-2; J gene: TRBJ2-2; CDR3 protein: CASSLVGGEVTGELFF; CDR3 DNA: TGTGCCAGCAGCTTAGTCGGGGGGGAAGTCACCGGGGAGCTGTTTTTT
D gene: -; clone size: -; V gene: TRBV9; J gene: TRBJ1-2; CDR3 protein: CASSGRAGVYYGYTF; CDR3 DNA: TGTGCCAGCAGCGGGAGGGCAGGAGTGTACTATGGCTACACCTTC
D gene: TRBD2; clone size: -; V gene: TRBV7-2; J gene: TRBJ2-1; CDR3 protein: CASSLPTSGGLNEQFF; CDR3 DNA: TGTGCCAGCAGCTTACCGACTAGCGGGGGGCTCAATGAGCAGTTCTTC
D gene: -; clone size: -; V gene: TRBV9; J gene: TRBJ1-2; CDR3 protein: CASSSQGGSYGYTF; CDR3 DNA: TGTGCCAGCAGCTCACAGGGAGGATCCTATGGCTACACCTTC
D gene: -; clone size: -; V gene: TRBV4-2; J gene: TRBJ1-2; CDR3 protein: CASSQDLIRGRGNYGYTF; CDR3 DNA: TGTGCCAGCAGCCAAGACTTGATTCGTGGCAGGGGTAACTATGGCTACACCTTC